The 19 T cell receptor beta chains given below trace back to one sample, sequenced in a study of shared clonotypes between healthy human individuals. Naive CD8 cells comprised CD45RO-negative, CCR7-positively selected cells, excluding terminally differentiated effector memory CD45RA+ cells. Profiling relied on immunoSEQ multiplex PCR, and the TCRdb table lists in-frame clones only, not all of them. Among approximately 2,200,000 clones, about 92% were seen once, and the ten largest hold more than 1.5%. Sequencing was carried out using naive CD8+ T cells from PBMCs. The source is a man between 18 and 29 years old in good health. Some clones in this sample may be carry-over from other donors' samples.

This chain joins TRBV15 and TRBJ1-5; D might be TRBD1 (5 bases). The V gene's germline CDR1 is LNHNV and CDR2 YYDKDF (reference sequence). V gave up 0 bases and J gave up 0 bases, with 9 bases separating them. The length of the CDR3 is 16 residues. The CDR3 DNA sequence: TGTGCCACCAGCAGAGATAGGGGCTTTAGCAATCAGCCCCAGCATTTT. Protein product: CATSRDRGFSNQPQHF.

This sequence joins TRBV27 and TRBJ1-1; TRBD1 is a possible D gene (5 bases). The CDR3 is made up of 14 amino acids. Germline V gives CDR1 MNHEY, CDR2 SMNVEV (reference sequence). The ends were cut back, 3 bases at V and 6 bases at J, with 14 bases in the middle. The CDR3 is CASSLGGRYAEAFF. CDR3 nucleotides: TGTGCCAGCAGTTTGGGGGGGAGGTACGCTGAAGCTTTCTTT.

V and J are TRBV6-1 and TRBJ1-2, with 9 bases lining up with TRBD1. CDR1 and CDR2 (germline): MNHNS, SASEGT. Trimming took 6 bases from V and 3 from J; bases not matched to a gene: 5. The CDR3 contains 14 residues. CDR3 sequence: CASRWDRDYYGYTF. CDR3 bases: TGTGCCAGCAGATGGGACAGGGATTACTATGGCTACACCTTC.

The chain carries TRBV25-1 and TRBJ2-1; 9 nucleotides agree with TRBD2. Germline lookup yields CDR1 MGHDK and CDR2 SYGVNS. The ends lost 1 base at V and 3 bases at J; junction bases unmatched: 4. The CDR3 is 16 amino acids. The CDR3 bases are TGTGCCAGCAGTGAATTTGGCGGGAGGGACTACAATGAGCAGTTCTTC. Translating it yields CASSEFGGRDYNEQFF.

The chain carries TRBV9 and TRBJ2-1; TRBD1 agrees at 8 bases. In germline, CDR1 is SGDLS, CDR2 YYNGEE. Trimming removed 4 bases from V and 3 bases from J; junction bases left unmatched: 6. This CDR3 region has 15 residues. As DNA, the CDR3 is TGTGCCAGCAGCCTTGGACAGGGACGCTACAATGAGCAGTTCTTC. This codes for CASSLGQGRYNEQFF.

As regards this clone: Other DNA sequences from this sample encode an identical CDR3 as well. The chain recombines TRBV7-9 with TRBJ1-1; perhaps TRBD1 as D (6 bases). The V end was cut by 6 bases, the J end by 3 bases, with 8 bases between. This CDR3 has 12 residues. Germline V gene data show CDR1 as SEHNR and CDR2 as FQNEAQ (reference sequence). CDR3 protein: CASRGGDTEAFF. The CDR3 nucleotides are TGTGCCAGCAGAGGGGGGGACACTGAAGCTTTCTTT.

This chain uses TRBV7-9 with TRBJ2-5; 7 bases are a match to TRBD2. Germline V lookup: CDR1 SEHNR, CDR2 FQNEAQ (reference sequence). Unmatched junction bases numbered 3, after V lost 1 base and J lost 1 base. The CDR3 contains 15 residues. CDR3 in DNA: TGTGCCAGCAGCTTAGAAGTAGCGGGCCAAGAGACCCAGTACTTC. Translated: CASSLEVAGQETQYF.

This chain joins TRBV9 and TRBJ1-2, with D possibly TRBD1 on 5 matching bases. This CDR3 comprises 16 residues. Trimming pared 5 bases from V and 8 bases from J, leaving 25 bases between. Germline V CDR1 and CDR2: SGDLS, YYNGEE. The CDR3 nucleotides read TGTGCCAGCAGTCAAAGTGACCCGGTCGGGGCGGAGGGCTACACCTTC. Translation: CASSQSDPVGAEGYTF.

The V gene is TRBV6-5, the J gene TRBJ2-7, with D perhaps given as TRBD1 or TRBD2 (5 bases each). The CDR3 contains 13 residues. The V gene lost 6 bases and the J gene lost 3 bases, with 12 bases spanning the gap. Germline lookup yields CDR1 MNHEY and CDR2 SVGAGI. Written as DNA, the CDR3 is TGTGCCAGCAGAAAGAGGGGTTACTACGAGCAGTACTTC. It specifies CASRKRGYYEQYF.

The V gene is TRBV15, the J gene TRBJ2-7; D is unresolved. Germline CDR1 and CDR2: LNHNV and YYDKDF (reference sequence). Deletions cut 3 bases from V and 3 bases from J, with 12 bases between. The CDR3 has 14 residues. CDR3 nucleotide sequence: TGTGCCACCAGCAGGGGCGCAGCCGTCTACGAGCAGTACTTC. Translation gives CATSRGAAVYEQYF.

The chain recombines TRBV28 with TRBJ1-1; weak D call: TRBD1 (5 bases). The V gene's germline CDR1 is MDHEN and CDR2 SYDVKM. The CDR3 is made up of 17 amino acids. V lost 4 bases and J 5 bases, leaving 23 bases between the germline ends. CDR3 DNA sequence: TGTGCCAGCAGTTCCGGGAGGGACGTGGGGGGTTCTACTGAAGCTTTCTTT. Translated, it gives CASSSGRDVGGSTEAFF.

Written as DNA, the CDR3 is TGTGCCAGAAGCCTCCAGGACGGAGGCTACGAGCAGTACTTC. Amino acids: CARSLQDGGYEQYF. V usage is TRBV7-5 and J usage is TRBJ2-7; the D call TRBD2 from the table was never checked on the DNA. TRBV7-5 is marked as a pseudogene. This CDR3 comprises 14 residues.

The V call is TRBV7-9, the J call TRBJ1-4, with 8 bases aligning to TRBD1. The V gene end was trimmed by 10 bases and the J gene end by 2 bases; junction bases not matched to a gene: 3. The CDR3 is made up of 13 amino acids. Per germline, CDR1 SEHNR and CDR2 FQNEAQ (reference sequence). The CDR3, as DNA: TGTGCCACCCAGGGGGCGACTAATGAAAAACTGTTTTTT. This sequence encodes CATQGATNEKLFF.

This clone turned up a few times. Compared with germline, one end of the junction differs, possibly owing to a read error. This chain joins TRBV6-5 and TRBJ2-1, with D possibly TRBD1 on 5 matching bases. Germline CDR1 and CDR2: MNHEY and SVGAGI. The CDR3 is 13 residues long. The CDR3 DNA is TGTGCCAGCAGTGACCGACAGTACAATCAGCAGTTCTTC. Residues: CASSDRQYNQQFF.

The chain has TRBV27 and TRBJ2-1; possible D gene TRBD1, 6 bases. Trimming cost V 6 bases and J 6 bases, with 15 bases left between them. The CDR3 is made up of 14 amino acids. Germline V gives CDR1 MNHEY, CDR2 SMNVEV (reference sequence). The CDR3: CASSSWRGGNEQFF. CDR3 sequence (DNA): TGTGCCAGCAGCTCGTGGAGAGGGGGCAATGAGCAGTTCTTC.

This clone was recorded once. This sequence joins TRBV9 and TRBJ2-2, with D possibly matching TRBD2 (5 bases). The CDR3 extends over 14 amino acids. Trimming stripped 1 base from V and 7 bases from J, with 11 bases between. CDR1 is SGDLS and CDR2 is YYNGEE in the germline V gene. Here the CDR3 reads CASSVRSAGGELFF. CDR3 coding DNA: TGTGCCAGCAGCGTACGTAGCGCCGGCGGGGAGCTGTTTTTT. Based on the CDR3 plus reference TRBV9 and TRBJ2-2, the full variable domain is DSGVTQTPKHLITATGQRVTLRCSPRSGDLSVYWYQQSLDQGLQFLIQYYNGEERAKGNILERFSAQQFPDLHSELNLSSLELGDSALYFCASSVRSAGGELFFGEGSRLTVL.

This rearrangement joins TRBV27 to TRBJ1-5, with unresolved D. The CDR3 is 15 residues long. Trimming removed 5 bases from V and 0 bases from J, with 11 bases in between. The germline V gene has CDR1 MNHEY and CDR2 SMNVEV (reference sequence). In DNA form, the CDR3 reads TGTGCCAGCAGTCCTCCAGGCTATAGCAATCAGCCCCAGCATTTT. Translation gives CASSPPGYSNQPQHF.

This clone came up once. CDR3 amino acids: CASSREGGISYNEQFF. The DNA of the CDR3 is TGTGCCAGCAGCAGAGAGGGCGGAATCTCCTACAATGAGCAGTTCTTC. This chain uses TRBV9 with TRBJ2-1, with D perhaps TRBD2 (5 bases). CDR3 length equals 16 residues. The germline V gene encodes CDR1 SGDLS and CDR2 YYNGEE. V was trimmed by 4 bases and J by 0 bases, leaving 14 bases between them.

The chain joins TRBV5-5 to TRBJ1-2, with a tentative D call TRBD1 (5 bases). The V end lost 5 bases, the J end lost 5 bases, and 10 bases lay between the germline ends. Per the germline V gene, CDR1 is SGHKS and CDR2 is YYEKEE (reference sequence). This CDR3 comprises 12 residues. The CDR3 DNA sequence: TGTGCCAGCAGGGACTCAGGGTATGGCTACACCTTC. This codes for CASRDSGYGYTF.